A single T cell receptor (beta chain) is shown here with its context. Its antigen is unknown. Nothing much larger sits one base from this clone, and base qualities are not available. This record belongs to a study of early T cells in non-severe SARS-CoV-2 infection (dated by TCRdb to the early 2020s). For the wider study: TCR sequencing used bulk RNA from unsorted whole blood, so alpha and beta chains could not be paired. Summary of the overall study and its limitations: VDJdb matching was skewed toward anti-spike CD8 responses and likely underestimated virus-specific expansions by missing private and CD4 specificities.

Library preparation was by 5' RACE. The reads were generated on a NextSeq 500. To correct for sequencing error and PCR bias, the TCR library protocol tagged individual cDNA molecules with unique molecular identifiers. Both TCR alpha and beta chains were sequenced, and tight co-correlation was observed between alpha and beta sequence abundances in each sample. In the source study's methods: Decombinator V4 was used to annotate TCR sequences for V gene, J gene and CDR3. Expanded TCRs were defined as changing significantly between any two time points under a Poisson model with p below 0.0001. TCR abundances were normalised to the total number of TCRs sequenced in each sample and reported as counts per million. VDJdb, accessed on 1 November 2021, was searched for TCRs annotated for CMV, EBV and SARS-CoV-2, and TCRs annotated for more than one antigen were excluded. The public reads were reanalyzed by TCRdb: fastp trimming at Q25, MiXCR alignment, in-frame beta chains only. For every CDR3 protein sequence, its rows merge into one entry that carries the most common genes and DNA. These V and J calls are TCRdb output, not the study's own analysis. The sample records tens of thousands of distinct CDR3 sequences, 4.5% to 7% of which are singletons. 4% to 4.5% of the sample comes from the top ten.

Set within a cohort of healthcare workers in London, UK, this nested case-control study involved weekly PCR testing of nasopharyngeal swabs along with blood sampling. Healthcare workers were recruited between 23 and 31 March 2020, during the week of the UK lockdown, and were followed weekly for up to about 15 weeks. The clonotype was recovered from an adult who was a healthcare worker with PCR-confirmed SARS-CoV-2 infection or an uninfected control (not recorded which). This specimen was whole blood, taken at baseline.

The CDR3 protein sequence reads: CASSLGGSGGYQETQYF. The bases read TGTGCCAGCAGCTTAGGAGGTAGCGGGGGATACCAAGAGACCCAGTACTTC. The sequence is built from TRBV7-8 and TRBJ2-5; TRBD2 agrees with 9 junctional bases. Sequences SGHVS (CDR1) and FQNEAQ (CDR2) are obtained from the germline V gene. The CDR3 contains 17 residues, cysteine and phenylalanine counted. Only the CDR3 portion is preserved as DNA: 51 bases, with reading frame beginning at the first base. Unmatched junction bases come to 6, with V trimmed by 1 base and J by 0 bases.